The rows below give T cell receptor beta chains drawn from one sample of a study of blood T cell repertoires in COVID-19. Only in-frame clones appear in the TCRdb table, and some are missing; sequencing was by immunoSEQ multiplex PCR. This sample carries 45,000 to 55,000 clones, 78% of them seen once, and the ten largest clones take roughly 5.8%. Specimen: PBMCs or T cells enriched from blood (not recorded which). All receptors come from a woman between 50 and 59 years old with acute COVID-19. Each CDR3 is given with its conserved first and last residue. The D gene is left open where the match is weak. Clone size is not always given. Where it is, it says once, few, many or a class for expanded clones.

D: -
V: TRBV10-1
J: TRBJ1-1
length: 15
size: -
DNA: TGCGCCAGCAGTGAGTCGAGGGTGTTGAACACTGAAGCTTTCTTT
CDR3: CASSESRVLNTEAFF

D: TRBD1
V: TRBV5-4
J: TRBJ1-3
length: 13
size: -
DNA: TGTGCCAGCAGCGTACAGGGGGAGAACACCATATATTTT
CDR3: CASSVQGENTIYF

D: -
V: TRBV5-1
J: TRBJ2-3
length: 15
size: -
DNA: TGCGCCAGCAGCTTGGGTGGGAGGAATACAGATACGCAGTATTTT
CDR3: CASSLGGRNTDTQYF

D: -
V: TRBV24-1
J: TRBJ2-1
length: 17
size: -
DNA: TGTGCCACCAGTGATCCGAGGCGGGGTAGCGCCTACAATGAGCAGTTCTTC
CDR3: CATSDPRRGSAYNEQFF

D: -
V: TRBV5-1
J: TRBJ2-7
length: 15
size: -
DNA: TGCGCCAGCAGCTTGTATCAGGGTGCATTCTACGAGCAGTACTTC
CDR3: CASSLYQGAFYEQYF

D: TRBD2
V: TRBV10-3
J: TRBJ2-1
length: 16
size: -
DNA: TGTGCCATCAGTGATCACCGGGGGGGGCTCGACAATGAGCAGTTCTTC
CDR3: CAISDHRGGLDNEQFF

D: -
V: TRBV4-2
J: TRBJ2-5
length: 15
size: -
DNA: TGTGCCAGCAGCCAAGACGGTAGCGGCCAAGAGACCCAGTACTTC
CDR3: CASSQDGSGQETQYF

D: -
V: TRBV2
J: TRBJ1-2
length: 15
size: -
DNA: TGTGCCAGTGCTCCTGGCAGGGCGGGGGAATATGGCTACACCTTC
CDR3: CASAPGRAGEYGYTF

D: TRBD1
V: TRBV5-1
J: TRBJ1-1
length: 14
size: once
DNA: TGCGCCAGCAGCCGGACAGGGTGGTTCCCTGAAGCTTTCTTT
CDR3: CASSRTGWFPEAFF

D: -
V: TRBV15
J: TRBJ1-2
length: 16
size: -
DNA: TGTGCCACCAGCAGACACCACGGGACTCAGGGCGATGGCTACACCTTC
CDR3: CATSRHHGTQGDGYTF

D: -
V: TRBV9
J: TRBJ2-2
length: 15
size: -
DNA: TGTGCCAGCAGCGTAGGCCTAGAGAACACCGGGGAGCTGTTTTTT
CDR3: CASSVGLENTGELFF

D: -
V: TRBV7-6
J: TRBJ2-7
length: 14
size: -
DNA: TGTGCCAGCAGCTTAGCCCTCAACAGCTACGAGCAGTACTTC
CDR3: CASSLALNSYEQYF

D: TRBD1
V: TRBV28
J: TRBJ1-1
length: 14
size: once
DNA: TGTGCCAGCAACCCGGGACAGATGAACACTGAAGCTTTCTTT
CDR3: CASNPGQMNTEAFF

D: -
V: TRBV18
J: TRBJ1-2
length: 14
size: once
DNA: TGTGCCAGCTCACCACCGGGAGCTAACTATGGCTACACCTTC
CDR3: CASSPPGANYGYTF

D: TRBD2
V: TRBV2
J: TRBJ2-1
length: 14
size: -
DNA: TGTGCCAGCAGCCTTACTAGCGGGGGGAATGAGCAGTTCTTC
CDR3: CASSLTSGGNEQFF

D: -
V: TRBV27
J: TRBJ1-3
length: 13
size: -
DNA: TGTGCCAGCAGTTTACAGGGTGGAAACACCATATATTTT
CDR3: CASSLQGGNTIYF

D: -
V: TRBV7-3
J: TRBJ1-5
length: 14
size: -
DNA: TGTGCCAGCAGCTTAAATGGGGGGGACCAGCCCCAGCATTTT
CDR3: CASSLNGGDQPQHF

D: TRBD1
V: TRBV5-5
J: TRBJ1-1
length: 16
size: once
DNA: TGTGCCAGCAGCTTGAGGGGACAGGGGGATATCGTAGGTGCTTTCTTT
CDR3: CASSLRGQGDIVGAFF

D: TRBD1
V: TRBV5-4
J: TRBJ2-5
length: 14
size: -
DNA: TGTGCCAGCAGCTCCGGACAGGAAAGTCAGACCCAGTACTTC
CDR3: CASSSGQESQTQYF

D: TRBD1
V: TRBV7-3
J: TRBJ1-6
length: 15
size: -
DNA: TGTGCCAGCAGCAGATCTGGACAGGGAACTTCACCCCTCCACTTT
CDR3: CASSRSGQGTSPLHF

D: -
V: TRBV2
J: TRBJ1-5
length: 15
size: -
DNA: TGTGCCAGCAGTGAAGGAGGATATAGCAATCAGCCCCAGCATTTT
CDR3: CASSEGGYSNQPQHF

D: -
V: TRBV24-1
J: TRBJ1-2
length: 13
size: -
DNA: TGTGCCACCAGTGATTCCATGAACTATGGCTACACCTTC
CDR3: CATSDSMNYGYTF

D: -
V: TRBV19
J: TRBJ1-5
length: 12
size: -
DNA: TGTGCCAGCAGGGTGAGCAATCAGCCCCAGCATTTT
CDR3: CASRVSNQPQHF

D: TRBD2
V: TRBV12-5
J: TRBJ2-1
length: 14
size: -
DNA: TGTGCTAGTGAGATCTGGACTAGGGCCAATGAGCAGTTCTTC
CDR3: CASEIWTRANEQFF

D: TRBD2
V: TRBV2
J: TRBJ2-3
length: 18
size: -
DNA: TGTGCCAGCAGTGGGGCCGGGTATAGCGGGGGGACCACAGATACGCAGTATTTT
CDR3: CASSGAGYSGGTTDTQYF

D: TRBD1
V: TRBV4-1
J: TRBJ1-1
length: 15
size: -
DNA: TGCGCCAGCAGCCACCGCGGACAGGGGGACACTGAAGCTTTCTTT
CDR3: CASSHRGQGDTEAFF

D: TRBD1
V: TRBV9
J: TRBJ1-5
length: 15
size: once
DNA: TGTGCCAGCAGCGTAGAAGGACAGGTCAATCAGCCCCAGCATTTT
CDR3: CASSVEGQVNQPQHF

D: -
V: TRBV7-3
J: TRBJ2-1
length: 18
size: -
DNA: TGTGCCAGCAGCTTAACAGGTTCACCTCGGAGCTCCTACAATGAGCAGTTCTTC
CDR3: CASSLTGSPRSSYNEQFF

D: -
V: TRBV27
J: TRBJ1-4
length: 15
size: -
DNA: TGTGCCAGCAGTAGTAGGGACAACAGGAATGAAAAACTGTTTTTT
CDR3: CASSSRDNRNEKLFF

D: -
V: TRBV19
J: TRBJ1-2
length: 16
size: few
DNA: TGTGCCAGTAGTCTCTACATAAGGGGCCAAAACTATGGCTACACCTTC
CDR3: CASSLYIRGQNYGYTF

D: TRBD1
V: TRBV19
J: TRBJ1-2
length: 17
size: -
DNA: TGTGCCAGTAGTAAAGGGACAGGGGGCGAAGGCTACTATGGCTACACCTTC
CDR3: CASSKGTGGEGYYGYTF

D: -
V: TRBV24-1
J: TRBJ2-3
length: 15
size: -
DNA: TGTGCCACCAGTGAAGGGGTCTTTGGCACAGATACGCAGTATTTT
CDR3: CATSEGVFGTDTQYF

D: TRBD1
V: TRBV4-1
J: TRBJ1-3
length: 16
size: -
DNA: TGCGCCAGCAGCTCATCTAGACAGGGCTATGGAAACACCATATATTTT
CDR3: CASSSSRQGYGNTIYF

D: -
V: TRBV7-8
J: TRBJ2-7
length: 12
size: few
DNA: TGTGCCAGCAGCTTCTCTACCTACGAGCAGTACTTC
CDR3: CASSFSTYEQYF

D: -
V: TRBV19
J: TRBJ1-2
length: 18
size: -
DNA: TGTGCCAGTAGTATAGATGGGGAGTTGGCAGGGACTCCATATGGCTACACCTTC
CDR3: CASSIDGELAGTPYGYTF

D: TRBD1
V: TRBV10-3
J: TRBJ1-2
length: 14
size: -
DNA: TGTGCCCTGCGGGACAGCCGCCTTAACTATGGCTACACCTTC
CDR3: CALRDSRLNYGYTF

D: TRBD1
V: TRBV5-8
J: TRBJ2-7
length: 15
size: -
DNA: TGTGCCAGCAGCTATAAGACGGGACAGGACCACGAGCAGTACTTC
CDR3: CASSYKTGQDHEQYF

D: -
V: TRBV13
J: TRBJ2-7
length: 14
size: -
DNA: TGTGCCAGCAGCTTAACACAGAGCTCCTACGAGCAGTACTTC
CDR3: CASSLTQSSYEQYF

D: -
V: TRBV7-8
J: TRBJ2-7
length: 14
size: -
DNA: TGTGCCAGCAGCTTATCTTCGTCCAGCTTAGCACAGTACTTC
CDR3: CASSLSSSSLAQYF

D: -
V: TRBV6-5
J: TRBJ1-2
length: 12
size: few
DNA: TGTGCCAGCAGGCAGACTCACTATGGCTACACCTTC
CDR3: CASRQTHYGYTF

D: -
V: TRBV30
J: TRBJ1-6
length: 13
size: -
DNA: TGTGCCTGGAGCGGAGAGGGTAATTCACCCCTCCACTTT
CDR3: CAWSGEGNSPLHF

D: TRBD1
V: TRBV30
J: TRBJ1-1
length: 14
size: -
DNA: TGTGCCTGGAGTGTCTCGCCGGGACAGGGAGAAGCTTTCTTT
CDR3: CAWSVSPGQGEAFF

D: -
V: TRBV3-1/TRBV3-2
J: TRBJ1-4
length: 15
size: -
DNA: TGTGCCAGCAGCCATCGTATCCCGCGGGAGGAGGAACTGTTTTTT
CDR3: CASSHRIPREEELFF

D: -
V: TRBV28
J: TRBJ2-2
length: 11
size: -
DNA: TGTGCCAGCAGTCTCACCGGGGAGCTGTTTTTT
CDR3: CASSLTGELFF

D: -
V: TRBV9
J: TRBJ1-6
length: 15
size: once
DNA: TGTGCCAGCAGCCTGGCAGGCGAACGGGGTTCACCCCTCCACTTT
CDR3: CASSLAGERGSPLHF